The next 5 T cell receptor beta chains were all read from a single sample in a study of cytomegalovirus exposure and HLA in healthy donors (dated 2017 in TCRdb). Preparation of the library involved the immunoSEQ multiplex PCR assay. For the multiplex PCR, a mixture combining 60 forward primers for TCR Vbeta segments and 13 reverse primers for TCR Jbeta segments was used. Sourced from immuneACCESS, this table was stored by TCRdb with only in-frame sequences that have V and J called. A share of the clones is absent; for the studies checked, an unresolved V gene accounts for under half, and the remainder has no known explanation. The table for this sample lists some 130,000 clones; roughly 78% of them were counted only once. 1% of the sample lies in the top ten. The sequenced sample was PBMCs. The receptors stem from a man between 35 and 55 years old in good health and CMV-seronegative.

The chain combines TRBV2 with TRBJ1-1, with D possibly matching TRBD1 (6 bases). Trimming cost V 4 bases and J 0 bases, with 9 bases left between them. The germline V gene encodes CDR1 SNHLY and CDR2 FYNNEI. The CDR3 sequence is 14 residues long. The CDR3 nucleotides read TGTGCCAGCAGTGGGGACATATTGAACACTGAAGCTTTCTTT. Its translation: CASSGDILNTEAFF.

This clone was found a few times. V is TRBV15 and J is TRBJ1-5, with D unclear. This CDR3 spans 13 amino acids. Germline V gene lookup returns CDR1 LNHNV and CDR2 YYDKDF (reference sequence). The V end was cut by 5 bases, the J end by 6 bases, with 11 bases between. The CDR3 is CATSLSEGQPQHF. The CDR3 region has the DNA TGTGCCACCAGCTTGTCGGAGGGTCAGCCCCAGCATTTT.

This chain connects TRBV9 to TRBJ1-1; D possibly corresponds to TRBD1 (5 bases). V was trimmed by 0 bases and J by 1 base, leaving 7 bases between them. Germline values: CDR1 SGDLS, CDR2 YYNGEE. The CDR3 has 14 amino acids. The CDR3 is CASSVVGQNTEAFF. CDR3 nucleotides: TGTGCCAGCAGCGTAGTGGGGCAGAACACTGAAGCTTTCTTT.

This chain links TRBV2 with TRBJ1-1; a weak D match, TRBD1 (5 bases). The CDR3 is made up of 13 amino acids. Between the trimmed V and J ends, which lost 9 bases and 5 bases, there was a span of 16 bases. Germline CDR1 and CDR2: SNHLY and FYNNEI. Here the CDR3 DNA reads TGTGCCAGTGCAGGCCCACGGGGGACTGAAGCTTTCTTT. Residues: CASAGPRGTEAFF.

This clone appeared many times. The chain combines TRBV4-1 with TRBJ2-7, with TRBD1 matching over 7 bases. CDR3 size: 14 residues. V gave up 3 bases and J gave up 0 bases; unmatched junction bases: 2. The V gene's germline CDR1 is MGHRA and CDR2 YSYEKL. The CDR3 spells CASSQGQSSYEQYF. CDR3 DNA: TGCGCCAGCAGCCAGGGACAGAGCTCCTACGAGCAGTACTTC.